Sequencing of this T cell receptor (beta chain) was carried out in a study of cytomegalovirus exposure and HLA in healthy donors. Data came from immunoSEQ multiplex PCR; TCRdb stores just in-frame clones and leaves some out. The table includes 150,000 or so clones, about 86% detected once. Germline V gene lookup returns CDR1 MNHEY and CDR2 SMNVEV (reference sequence). CDR3 size: 13 residues. V dropped 5 bases and J dropped 2; count of bases not matched to a gene: 3. Sequencing used PBMCs. The chain carries TRBV27 and TRBJ2-7; TRBD2 agrees at 7 bases. The sequence came from a human donor in good health. CDR3 bases: TGTGCCAGCAGTACCGGGACTACCTACGAGCAGTACTTC. It yields the protein CASSTGTTYEQYF.